A single sample gave rise to the 18 T cell receptor beta chains below, sequenced in a study of regulatory T cells in long-lasting Graves disease. The sample's time point: persistent/refractory GD, antithyroid drugs over 5 years with positive TRAb. Generation of the TCR library employed RNA extracted from PBMCs. In building TCR beta libraries, iRepertoire HTBI primers were used together with Arm-PCR of CDR3 regions. MiXCR was run by TCRdb on the multiplex PCR reads, yielding one entry per CDR3 protein. The sample consists of hundreds of thousands of distinct CDR3 sequences, more than 20% of them appearing once. The specimen was peripheral blood mononuclear cells (PBMCs), collected when the disease was refractory, from a patient treated with antithyroid drugs. Receptor source: a female donor with Graves disease.

This chain's CDR3 is CAIRHGTANTEAFF. The CDR3 DNA is TGTGCCATCAGGCACGGGACAGCCAACACTGAAGCTTTCTTT. The chain employs TRBV10-3 and TRBJ1-1; 7 nucleotides agree with TRBD1. The germline gives CDR1 ENHRY, CDR2 SYGVKD. This CDR3 contains 14 residues. V trimming: 6 bases; J trimming: 2 bases; junction bases outside the gene matches: 6.

This chain links TRBV5-6 with TRBJ1-2, with 11 positions matching TRBD1. This CDR3 contains 14 residues. The germline CDR1 and CDR2 sequences are SGHDT and YYEEEE. J lost 8 bases, V lost 4 bases, and 7 bases had no gene match. CDR3: CASSPGQGVWGYTF. In nucleotides, the CDR3 is TGTGCCAGCAGCCCGGGACAGGGGGTTTGGGGCTACACCTTC.

Points on this clonotype: A much more abundant neighbour one base away suggests this may be a read error. The CDR3 DNA follows: TGTGCCGGCAGCCACCAAAAATACGAGCAGTACTTC. The encoded protein is CAGSHQKYEQYF. This chain joins TRBV11-2 and TRBJ2-7, with D uncertain. This CDR3 contains 12 residues. In germline, CDR1 is SGHAT, CDR2 FQNNGV.

This clonotype was detected ten times or more. The rearrangement joins TRBV7-8 to TRBJ2-2, with D tentatively TRBD2 (6 bases). CDR1 and CDR2 (germline): SGHVS, FQNEAQ. Trimming pared 5 bases from V and 2 bases from J, leaving 15 bases between. This CDR3 is 16 amino acids long. DNA of the CDR3: TGTGCCAGCAGCATAGGAGGGGTTATTAACACCGGGGAGCTGTTTTTT. Its translation is CASSIGGVINTGELFF.

The sample holds a few counts of this clonotype. J is TRBJ2-3 and V is TRBV29-1, with D hard to call. The CDR3 has 14 amino acids. The V end was cut by 1 base, the J end by 5 bases, with 13 bases between. Per the germline V gene, CDR1 is SQVTM and CDR2 is ANQGSEA. CDR3 sequence: CSVEVWSLVDTQYF. CDR3 bases: TGCAGCGTTGAAGTTTGGTCCTTGGTAGATACGCAGTATTTT.

The table lists this clonotype with a few counts. The J gene is TRBJ2-7, the V gene TRBV5-1; 10 nucleotides align to TRBD2. This CDR3 spans 14 amino acids. J gave up 4 bases and V 4 bases, and 5 bases lay outside the gene matches. Germline CDR1 reads SGHRS; CDR2 reads YFSETQ. The DNA of the CDR3 is TGCGCCAGCAGCGGGGGGACTAGCGTTTACGAGCAGTACTTC. This gives the protein CASSGGTSVYEQYF.

This chain links TRBV6-2 or TRBV6-3 with TRBJ2-7, with 7 positions matching TRBD2. The CDR3 extends over 14 amino acids. Germline trimming cut 5 bases from V and 3 bases from J; bases unmatched to any gene: 7. Germline CDR1 MNHEY, CDR2 SVGEGT. CDR3 sequence (DNA): TGTGCCAGCAGTGTCAGCGGGACCGTCTACGAGCAGTACTTC. This encodes CASSVSGTVYEQYF.

The chain is built from TRBV28 and TRBJ2-2; 8 bases agree with TRBD2. The ends lost 4 bases at V and 5 bases at J; junction bases unmatched: 6. CDR3 length: 15 amino acids. Germline values: CDR1 MDHEN, CDR2 SYDVKM. The CDR3: CASSSGGGLTGELFF. CDR3 in DNA: TGTGCCAGCAGTTCCGGGGGGGGGTTGACCGGGGAGCTGTTTTTT. Full variable domain (remainder filled in from reference TRBV28 and TRBJ2-2): DVKVTQSSRYLVKRTGEKVFLECVQDMDHENMFWYRQDPGLGLRLIYFSYDVKMKEKGDIPEGYSVSREKKERFSLILESASTNQTSMYLCASSSGGGLTGELFFGEGSRLTVL.

This clonotype appeared many times. The V call is TRBV7-2, the J call TRBJ1-2; 7 nucleotides match TRBD1. With 4 bases clipped from V and 0 bases from J, the junction kept 11 bases outside the gene matches. The germline V gene has CDR1 SGHTA and CDR2 FQGNSA. The CDR3 covers 17 residues. CDR3 coding DNA: TGTGCCAGCAGCTCCCGGACAGGAAGTATGCCTAACTATGGCTACACCTTC. Protein: CASSSRTGSMPNYGYTF.

This clonotype was observed many times. This chain connects TRBV7-8 to TRBJ2-7, with 15 nucleotides matching TRBD2. This CDR3 has 17 residues. Germline CDR1 is SGHVS and CDR2 is FQNEAQ. V lost 5 bases, J lost 5 bases, and 10 bases stayed unmatched. The DNA of the CDR3 is TGTGCCAGCAGCGGCAGGACTAGCGGGAGGGCCGCGGACGAGCAGTACTTC. Encoded protein: CASSGRTSGRAADEQYF.

This clonotype was counted many times. The DNA of the CDR3 is TGTGCCACAATCCGGGGTTACGAGCAGTACTTC. Protein: CATIRGYEQYF. V is TRBV2 and J is TRBJ2-7; the D gene is possibly TRBD2 (5 bases). This CDR3 is 11 amino acids long. CDR1 is SNHLY and CDR2 is FYNNEI in the germline V gene. The V gene lost 10 bases and the J gene lost 4 bases, with 11 bases spanning the gap.

The chain uses TRBV7-8 and TRBJ1-1, with TRBD1 matching over 7 bases. V gave up 4 bases and J gave up 5 bases; unmatched junction bases: 4. The CDR3 is 13 amino acids. Germline V gives CDR1 SGHVS, CDR2 FQNEAQ. CDR3 nucleotides: TGTGCCAGCAGCTCGTTGACAGGGACTGAAGCTTTCTTT. Its protein product is CASSSLTGTEAFF.

This clonotype was counted only a few times. Likely a read error: the CDR3 ends without its conserved phenylalanine or tryptophan. The chain links TRBV6-1 to TRBJ1-5; D unresolved. The CDR3 consists of 11 residues. V was shortened by 5 bases and J by 9 bases, with 8 bases between the two germline ends. The germline V gene encodes CDR1 MNHNS and CDR2 SASEGT. In DNA form, the CDR3 reads TGTGCCAGCAGTACCGGACGGCCCCAGCATCTT. As protein: CASSTGRPQHL.

This clonotype was observed a few times. The chain recombines TRBV7-9 with TRBJ2-2, with 11 bases that match TRBD1. The V and J ends lost 5 bases and 1 base, in that order; junction bases with no gene match: 0. This CDR3 is 15 amino acids long. Germline CDR1 reads SEHNR; CDR2 reads FQNEAQ (reference sequence). The DNA of the CDR3 is TGTGCCAGCAGCGGGACAGGGGGGAACACCGGGGAGCTGTTTTTT. Translation: CASSGTGGNTGELFF.

The chain combines TRBV24-1 with TRBJ2-7, with 9 bases matching TRBD1. The germline V gene has CDR1 KGHDR and CDR2 SFDVKD. CDR3 length: 15 amino acids. The ends lost 4 bases at V and 2 bases at J; junction bases unmatched: 5. The CDR3 region has the DNA TGTGCCACCAGTGACTCGGGACAGGGTGCCTACGAGCAGTACTTC. This codes for CATSDSGQGAYEQYF.

The chain couples TRBV20-1 to TRBJ1-1; TRBD1 is a possible D gene (6 bases). Per germline, CDR1 DFQATT and CDR2 SNEGSKA (reference sequence). This CDR3 is 12 amino acids long. Trimming cost V 0 bases and J 11 bases, with 13 bases left between them. The CDR3 DNA is TGCAGTGCTAGAGAGATGGCAGGGGTGGCTTTCTTT. Encoded protein: CSAREMAGVAFF.

Regarding this clonotype: With a much larger clone just one base away, this may be a read error. The V call is TRBV24-1, the J call TRBJ1-1; D ambiguous. CDR1 is KGHDR and CDR2 is SFDVKD in the germline V gene. The CDR3 has 13 residues. CDR3 sequence (DNA): TGTGCCTCCAGTGATTGGGGGAACACTGAAGCTTTCTTT. It is translated as CASSDWGNTEAFF.

The chain carries TRBV30 and TRBJ1-1; D is unresolved. The V end was cut by 2 bases, the J end by 4 bases, with 14 bases between. The germline CDR1 and CDR2 sequences are GTSNPN and SVGIG (reference sequence). This CDR3 is 14 amino acids long. CDR3 residues: CAWSFPPSGTEAFF. In DNA, the CDR3 is TGTGCCTGGAGTTTCCCACCCTCGGGCACTGAAGCTTTCTTT.